The subject of this entry is one T cell receptor beta chain. Antigen: not known. The donors were healthy bone marrow donors. Donors sampled were nominally healthy, though unrecorded immune exposures were likely. It was with 60 Vbeta and 13 Jbeta primers that the PCR ran. The protocol was immunoSEQ multiplex PCR, while the TCRdb copy is restricted to in-frame clones and leaves out a portion. The sample's table shows roughly 57,000 clones. The CDR3 is 14 amino acids. Germline assignment: CDR1 MGHRA and CDR2 YSYEKL. Trimming pared 6 bases from V and 7 bases from J, leaving 13 bases between. This entry is derived from a study of cytomegalovirus exposure and HLA in healthy donors. The study's findings and limits: Researchers catalogued about 160 TCR beta chains as cytomegalovirus-associated. The majority of TCR sequences were rare, yet some public TCRs appeared in many donors.

The material sequenced was PBMCs. This TCR was sampled from a man aged 18 to 29 in good health and CMV-seropositive. V gene TRBV4-1 combines with J gene TRBJ2-6; no firm D call. CDR3 nucleotides: TGCGCCAGCAGTCCGTTGAGGCTCGCCAACGTCCTGACTTTC. As protein: CASSPLRLANVLTF.